This T cell receptor beta chain derives from a study of blood T cell repertoires in COVID-19. Study-level information: Acute-phase and convalescent COVID-19 samples originated in the United States, Italy and Spain. Sample material is recorded as cDNA or gDNA derived from T cells, B-cell-depleted T cells, or PBMCs.

This clone was seen only once. Original methodology: Amplification of reference gene primers provided the estimated nucleated cell counts. Here immunoSEQ multiplex PCR was the method, and the copy in TCRdb shows in-frame clones only, minus some. V and J calls and clone size are those listed in that table; D and trimming were worked out from the DNA. The table has a few hundred thousand clones, around nine tenths seen once. What was sequenced was peripheral blood. This sequence originates from a woman between 55 and 75 years old with acute or convalescent COVID-19.

Here the CDR3 reads CASSLAGHGSKLFF. Written as DNA, the CDR3 is TGCGCCAGCAGCTTGGCCGGCCACGGGAGCAAACTGTTTTTT. The chain joins TRBV5-1 to TRBJ1-4, with unresolved D. V shed 0 bases and J shed 11 bases, with 14 bases lying between them. The CDR3 is 14 amino acids. CDR1 and CDR2 (germline): SGHRS, YFSETQ.